The entry below gives a single TCR beta chain sequence along with its context. J was trimmed by 4 bases and V by 6 bases; bases with no gene match: 9. The CDR3 spans 15 residues. Germline lookup yields CDR1 SQVTM and CDR2 ANQGSEA. This record comes from a study of blood T cell repertoires in COVID-19. About the research overall: PBMCs, B-cell-depleted T cells, or T cells were the source of the cDNA or gDNA that made up the material.

In the authors' methods: It was from reference gene primer amplification that nucleated cell counts were estimated. Using immunoSEQ multiplex PCR, the repertoire was profiled, and TCRdb retains in-frame clones only, with some absent. That table furnishes V, J and clone size, whereas the DNA furnished D and trimming. Of roughly 70,000 clones in the sample, 88% were seen once. J is TRBJ2-1 and V is TRBV29-1; 10 bases align to TRBD2. The specimen sequenced was peripheral blood. The clonotype comes from a human donor in a cohort sampled during active COVID-19. The CDR3 protein is CSVGASGSVYNEQFF. The CDR3 DNA reads TGCAGCGTCGGCGCTAGCGGGAGCGTTTACAATGAGCAGTTCTTC.